A selection of T cell receptor beta chains follows, all from one sample in a study of blood T cell repertoires in COVID-19. The assay was immunoSEQ multiplex PCR, and TCRdb's table has in-frame clones only and misses some. Found here are a few hundred thousand clones, about 89% of them singletons; the top ten hold about 9.8%. Input material: peripheral blood. Receptors originate from a man aged 35 to 55 who had recovered from COVID-19. The CDR3 runs from the conserved cysteine through the conserved F or W. The order of the fields is clone size, D gene, V gene, J gene, CDR3 DNA, CDR3 protein. The D gene is left open where the match is weak. Clone size is not always given. Where it is, it says once, few, many or a class for expanded clones.

clone_size: NA
d_call: TRBD1
v_call: TRBV6-4
j_call: TRBJ2-3
cdr3_nt: TGTGCCAGCAGTGACGAGGGGGCCCGTACGCAGTATTTT
cdr3_aa: CASSDEGARTQYF

clone_size: NA
d_call: NA
v_call: TRBV2
j_call: TRBJ1-4
cdr3_nt: TGTGCCAGCAGTCCGGGGGGAATCGGTGAAAAACTGTTTTTT
cdr3_aa: CASSPGGIGEKLFF

clone_size: once
d_call: NA
v_call: TRBV7-9
j_call: TRBJ1-5
cdr3_nt: TGTGCCAGCAGCTTAGGGTTGACGTCAGGGCGGGGACAGCCCCAGCATTTT
cdr3_aa: CASSLGLTSGRGQPQHF

clone_size: NA
d_call: TRBD2
v_call: TRBV29-1
j_call: TRBJ2-1
cdr3_nt: TGCAGCGTTGAAGGCCTAGCGGGGGGCCGCCCCTACAATGAGCAGTTCTTC
cdr3_aa: CSVEGLAGGRPYNEQFF

clone_size: NA
d_call: TRBD2
v_call: TRBV4-3
j_call: TRBJ2-5
cdr3_nt: TGCGCCAGCAGCCAAGGTCGTGCGGGGGGGCGGGAGGCCCAGTACTTC
cdr3_aa: CASSQGRAGGREAQYF

clone_size: NA
d_call: NA
v_call: TRBV6-5
j_call: TRBJ2-1
cdr3_nt: TGTGCCAGCAAAGCGAGCCTAGCGCTCAATGAGCAGTTCTTC
cdr3_aa: CASKASLALNEQFF

clone_size: NA
d_call: NA
v_call: TRBV4-3
j_call: TRBJ1-2
cdr3_nt: TGCGCCAGCAGCCAAGGGGGCAGGGCAGGTTGGGACTATGGCTACACCTTC
cdr3_aa: CASSQGGRAGWDYGYTF

clone_size: NA
d_call: NA
v_call: TRBV5-1
j_call: TRBJ2-5
cdr3_nt: TGCGCCAGCAGCTTGGAGAGCCAAGAGACCCAGTACTTC
cdr3_aa: CASSLESQETQYF

clone_size: NA
d_call: NA
v_call: TRBV7-8
j_call: TRBJ1-5
cdr3_nt: TGTGCCAGCAGCCCCCGGGGGGGGGCCAATCAGCCCCAGCATTTT
cdr3_aa: CASSPRGGANQPQHF

clone_size: NA
d_call: NA
v_call: TRBV5-1
j_call: TRBJ1-3
cdr3_nt: TGCGCCAGCAGCTCAGAGGGTACGGGAAACACCATATATTTT
cdr3_aa: CASSSEGTGNTIYF

clone_size: NA
d_call: NA
v_call: TRBV10-3
j_call: TRBJ2-5
cdr3_nt: TGTGCCATCAGTCTTAGCGGCCAAGAGACCCAGTACTTC
cdr3_aa: CAISLSGQETQYF

clone_size: NA
d_call: TRBD2
v_call: TRBV15
j_call: TRBJ2-1
cdr3_nt: TGTGCCACCAGCTTCCCCGGGATAGCGGGCAATGAGCAGTTCTTC
cdr3_aa: CATSFPGIAGNEQFF

clone_size: NA
d_call: NA
v_call: TRBV5-8
j_call: TRBJ1-1
cdr3_nt: TGTGCCAGCAGCCCCCCTCCTAGAGCGAACACTGAAGCTTTCTTT
cdr3_aa: CASSPPPRANTEAFF

clone_size: NA
d_call: NA
v_call: TRBV7-6
j_call: TRBJ2-3
cdr3_nt: TGTGCCAGCAGCTTCGGAGATACGCAGTATTTT
cdr3_aa: CASSFGDTQYF

clone_size: NA
d_call: NA
v_call: TRBV27
j_call: TRBJ1-6
cdr3_nt: TGTGCCAGCAGTTCCCCCCTTGGCAGCTCCTATAATTCACCCCTCCACTTT
cdr3_aa: CASSSPLGSSYNSPLHF

clone_size: NA
d_call: TRBD1
v_call: TRBV30
j_call: TRBJ1-1
cdr3_nt: TGTGCCTGGAGTGGAAGGGGGCAGGAAGCTTTCTTT
cdr3_aa: CAWSGRGQEAFF

clone_size: NA
d_call: TRBD1
v_call: TRBV28
j_call: TRBJ2-2
cdr3_nt: TGTGCCAGCACCGCCCCTGGGACAGGGAACACCGGGGAGCTGTTTTTT
cdr3_aa: CASTAPGTGNTGELFF

clone_size: NA
d_call: NA
v_call: TRBV6-5
j_call: TRBJ1-2
cdr3_nt: TGTGCCAGCAGTTACTCAGTTGGGATCGGAGGTCTCGGCTACACCTTC
cdr3_aa: CASSYSVGIGGLGYTF

clone_size: NA
d_call: NA
v_call: TRBV7-9
j_call: TRBJ2-3
cdr3_nt: TGTGCCAGCAGCCCACGGGACTCCCCAGATACGCAGTATTTT
cdr3_aa: CASSPRDSPDTQYF

clone_size: few
d_call: NA
v_call: TRBV30
j_call: TRBJ1-1
cdr3_nt: TGTGCCTGGAGGACCGGCCCGGGTGGCACTGAAGCTTTCTTT
cdr3_aa: CAWRTGPGGTEAFF

clone_size: NA
d_call: NA
v_call: TRBV7-3
j_call: TRBJ2-7
cdr3_nt: TGTGCCAGCAGCTTAGGTTTTTGGTATGGGCCCTTCTCCCCCTACGAGCAGTACTTC
cdr3_aa: CASSLGFWYGPFSPYEQYF

clone_size: NA
d_call: TRBD1
v_call: TRBV2
j_call: TRBJ1-3
cdr3_nt: TGTGCCAGCACCTTGCTGGGACAGGGGGTAGACACCATATATTTT
cdr3_aa: CASTLLGQGVDTIYF

clone_size: NA
d_call: NA
v_call: TRBV27
j_call: TRBJ2-7
cdr3_nt: TGTGCCAGCAGTTTAACTAGGGAAAGAATCTACGAGCAGTACTTC
cdr3_aa: CASSLTRERIYEQYF

clone_size: few
d_call: TRBD2
v_call: TRBV6-4
j_call: TRBJ2-1
cdr3_nt: TGTGCCAGCAGTGAATCTGGACTAGCGGGAGGCGATGAGCAGTTCTTC
cdr3_aa: CASSESGLAGGDEQFF

clone_size: NA
d_call: TRBD1
v_call: TRBV6-2/TRBV6-3
j_call: TRBJ1-2
cdr3_nt: TGTGCCAGCAGTCGGGGACAGGGTGGCTATGGCTACACCTTC
cdr3_aa: CASSRGQGGYGYTF